This entry features one T cell receptor (beta chain) sequence. Germline V gene data show CDR1 as SGHKS and CDR2 as YYEKEE (reference sequence). The CDR3 sequence is 14 residues long. With 2 bases removed from V and 8 bases from J, the gap between germline ends came to 15 bases. Unique molecular identifiers tagged the TCRbeta library. Via MiXCR, TCRdb re-called the PCR reads, giving one row per CDR3 protein. The sample carries 450,000 to 600,000 distinct CDR3 sequences, roughly 33% recorded once. The record originates from a study of T-cell reconstitution after alpha-beta-depleted transplantation in children.

This sequence originates from a human donor who donated a stem cell graft to a child with aplastic anemia. The rearrangement links TRBV5-5 to TRBJ2-3; D not resolved. The sequencing used PBMCs from the stem cell graft donor, collected from the stem cell graft. The CDR3: CASSLGYRESTQYF. CDR3 sequence (DNA): TGTGCCAGCAGCTTAGGGTATAGGGAAAGTACGCAGTATTTT.